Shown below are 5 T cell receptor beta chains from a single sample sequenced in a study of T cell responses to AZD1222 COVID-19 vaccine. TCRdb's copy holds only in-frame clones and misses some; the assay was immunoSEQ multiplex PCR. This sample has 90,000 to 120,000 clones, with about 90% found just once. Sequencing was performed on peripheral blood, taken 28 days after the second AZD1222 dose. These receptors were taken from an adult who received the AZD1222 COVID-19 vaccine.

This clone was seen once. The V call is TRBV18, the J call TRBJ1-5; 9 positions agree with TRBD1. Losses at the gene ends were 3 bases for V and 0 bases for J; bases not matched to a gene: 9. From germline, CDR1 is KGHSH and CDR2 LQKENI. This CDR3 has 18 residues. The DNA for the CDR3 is TGTGCCAGCTCACCGAATAGCTGGACAGGGGTTAGCAATCAGCCCCAGCATTTT. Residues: CASSPNSWTGVSNQPQHF.

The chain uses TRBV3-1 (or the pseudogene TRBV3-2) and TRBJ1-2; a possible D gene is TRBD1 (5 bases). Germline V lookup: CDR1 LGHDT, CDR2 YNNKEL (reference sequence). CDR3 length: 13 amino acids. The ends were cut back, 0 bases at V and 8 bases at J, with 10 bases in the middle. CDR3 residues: CASSQETALGYTF. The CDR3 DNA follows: TGTGCCAGCAGCCAAGAGACAGCGCTGGGCTACACCTTC.

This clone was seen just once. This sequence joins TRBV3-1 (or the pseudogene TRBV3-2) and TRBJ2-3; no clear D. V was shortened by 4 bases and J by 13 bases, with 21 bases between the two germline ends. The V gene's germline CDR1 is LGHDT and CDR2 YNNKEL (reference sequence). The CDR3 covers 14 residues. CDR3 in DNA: TGTGCCAGCAGCCCCCCGGGCGACACGACTGTTGAGTATTTT. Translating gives CASSPPGDTTVEYF.

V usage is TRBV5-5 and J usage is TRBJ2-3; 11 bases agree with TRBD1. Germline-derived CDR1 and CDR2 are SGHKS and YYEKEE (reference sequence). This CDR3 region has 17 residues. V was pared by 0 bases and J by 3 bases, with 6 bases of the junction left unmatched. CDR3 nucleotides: TGTGCCAGCAGCTTGGTTAGGACAGGGGGCTTGACAGATACGCAGTATTTT. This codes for CASSLVRTGGLTDTQYF.

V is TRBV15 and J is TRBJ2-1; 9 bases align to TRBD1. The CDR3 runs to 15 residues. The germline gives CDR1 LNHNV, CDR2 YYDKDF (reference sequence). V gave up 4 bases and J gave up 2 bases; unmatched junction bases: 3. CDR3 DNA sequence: TGTGCCACCAGCAATGGACAGGGGCCCTACAATGAGCAGTTCTTC. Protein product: CATSNGQGPYNEQFF.